The sequence of this T cell receptor beta chain was determined in a study of cytomegalovirus exposure and HLA in healthy donors. Findings and caveats of the study: In a later analysis, V- and J-gene trimming of beta chains associated with a DCLRE1C missense variant, replicated independently.

The CDR3 has 13 residues. CDR1 and CDR2 (germline): SGHDT, YYEEEE. The V end was cut by 1 base, the J end by 4 bases, with 8 bases between. The PCR used 60 Vbeta and 13 Jbeta primers. The assay was immunoSEQ multiplex PCR, and TCRdb's table has in-frame clones only and misses some. The sample lists around 200,000 clones; 80% were seen once. Each donor's status was that of a healthy bone marrow donor. Donors had nominal health at sampling but likely had unrecorded immune exposures. This clone was detected a few times. Its antigen is currently unknown. The TCR was taken from a boy aged 5-17 years in good health and CMV-seronegative. This chain connects TRBV5-6 to TRBJ1-1; D remains unclear. Sequencing was done on a sample of PBMCs. The CDR3 DNA is TGTGCCAGCAGCTTGCTTAGTTCCACTGAAGCTTTCTTT. Its translation: CASSLLSSTEAFF.